The present T cell receptor (beta chain) was sequenced within a study of technical replicates of blood from a handful of donors. Clones were sequenced by immunoSEQ multiplex PCR, and TCRdb holds only the in-frame ones, with some missing. The sample carries around 64,000 clones, about 94% recorded once. Sequenced sample: PBMCs. The sequence came from a human donor in good health. Some clones in this sample may be carry-over from other donors' samples.

CDR3 region: CASSLGQGYTF. The CDR3 DNA reads as TGTGCCAGCAGCTTAGGACAAGGCTACACCTTC. This chain uses TRBV11-2 with TRBJ1-2; D gene unclear. Trimming shortened V by 1 base and J by 8 bases, and 5 bases separated the two germline ends. The germline CDR1 and CDR2 sequences are SGHAT and FQNNGV. The CDR3 spans 11 residues.